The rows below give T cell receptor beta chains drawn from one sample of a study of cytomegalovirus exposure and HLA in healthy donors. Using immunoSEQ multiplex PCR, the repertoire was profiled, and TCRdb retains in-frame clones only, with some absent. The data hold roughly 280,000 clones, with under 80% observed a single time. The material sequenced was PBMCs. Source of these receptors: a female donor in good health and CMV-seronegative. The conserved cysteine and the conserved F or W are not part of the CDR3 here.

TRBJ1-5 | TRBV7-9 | ASSATGRGSQPQH
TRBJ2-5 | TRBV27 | ASSSLERGVETQY
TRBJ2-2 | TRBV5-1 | ASSTWGLAGKTGELF
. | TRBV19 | ASSRIRDSSYEQY
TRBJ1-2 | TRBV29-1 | SVGQAHGYT
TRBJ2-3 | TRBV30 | AWSVPSGQFTDTQY
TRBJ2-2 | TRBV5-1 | ASSLGGNTNTGELF
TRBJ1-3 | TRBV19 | ASSRSGTGVSGNTIY
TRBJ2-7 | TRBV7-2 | ASSLESSGSYEQY
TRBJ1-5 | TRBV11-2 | ASSPRADQGDQPQH
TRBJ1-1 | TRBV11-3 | ASSEQGEGTEAF
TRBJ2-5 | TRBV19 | ASSRGGQETQY
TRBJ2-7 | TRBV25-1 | ASSVPGGLSYEQY
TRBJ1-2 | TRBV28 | ASSPPSTGTNYGYT
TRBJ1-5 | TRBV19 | ASSPGQGRSNQPQH